Listed here is a single T cell receptor (beta chain). The entry originates in a study of PD-1 blockade in classical Hodgkin lymphoma. As for time point: cycle 4 day 1 (C4D1), after 5 to 7 weeks of nivolumab. All patients relapsed after autologous stem cell transplantation, and brentuximab vedotin exposure varied. The V gene end was trimmed by 3 bases and the J gene end by 6 bases; junction bases not matched to a gene: 6. CDR1 is WNHNN, CDR2 SYGVQD, per germline (reference sequence). This CDR3 is built from 15 residues. Only in-frame clones appear in the TCRdb table, and some are missing; sequencing was by immunoSEQ multiplex PCR. The table has fewer than 100,000 clones, under 95% seen once.

The source of this sequence is a human donor with classical Hodgkin lymphoma. V and J are TRBV10-1 and TRBJ2-1, with 9 bases fitting TRBD1. This specimen was peripheral blood mononuclear cells (PBMCs), taken before the fourth cycle of nivolumab. The CDR3 DNA reads as TGCGCCAGCAGTGAATCGGGACAGGGAGGCAATGAGCAGTTCTTC. It codes for CASSESGQGGNEQFF.